A single sample is the source of the 9 T cell receptor beta chains below, sequenced in a study of T cell responses to AZD1222 COVID-19 vaccine. Only in-frame clones appear in the TCRdb table, and some are missing; sequencing was by immunoSEQ multiplex PCR. The table lists some 110,000 clones, around 89% of them singletons. This specimen consisted of peripheral blood, obtained on day 0 of AZD1222 vaccination. The receptors were sampled from an adult in good health.

The chain carries TRBV7-8 and TRBJ1-2; TRBD1 might be the D (6 bases). Germline V CDR1 and CDR2: SGHVS, FQNEAQ. This CDR3 spans 15 amino acids. Trimming removed 2 bases from V and 1 base from J, with 11 bases in between. The CDR3 region is CASSLTTGLNYGYTF. The CDR3, as DNA: TGTGCCAGCAGCTTAACGACAGGACTTAACTATGGCTACACCTTC. Based on the CDR3 plus reference TRBV7-8 and TRBJ1-2, the full variable domain is GAGVSQSPRYKVAKRGQDVALRCDPISGHVSLFWYQQALGQGPEFLTYFQNEAQLDKSGLPSDRFFAERPEGSVSTLKIQRTQQEDSAVYLCASSLTTGLNYGYTFGSGTRLTVV.

A remark on this clone: One end of the junction does not line up with germline, which may come from a read error. The gene calls are TRBV29-1 and TRBJ1-2; a weak D match, TRBD1 (6 bases). Germline-derived CDR1 and CDR2 are SQVTM and ANQGSEA. This CDR3 is built from 13 residues. The CDR3 protein is CSVGTQGNSGYTF. The CDR3 DNA follows: TGCAGCGTTGGGACACAGGGAAACTCTGGCTACACCTTC. The variable domain in full, with the rest retrieved from reference TRBV29-1 and TRBJ1-2, is SAVISQKPSRDICQRGTSLTIQCQVDSQVTMMFWYRQQPGQSLTLIATANQGSEATYESGFVIDKFPISRPNLTFSTLTVSNMSPEDSSIYLCSVGTQGNSGYTFGSGTRLTVV.

The chain recombines TRBV6-5 with TRBJ2-7, with TRBD2 matching over 7 bases. The trim removed 3 bases at V and 3 bases at J, leaving 5 bases unmatched. The CDR3 totals 14 residues. Germline V gene data show CDR1 as MNHEY and CDR2 as SVGAGI. CDR3 residues: CASSYRASGYEQYF. In nucleotides, the CDR3 is TGTGCCAGCAGTTATAGGGCTAGCGGCTACGAGCAGTACTTC.

This clone was observed once. The CDR3 protein is CASSSGLQIQETQYF. The CDR3 bases are TGTGCCAGCAGCTCAGGCCTACAGATTCAAGAGACCCAGTACTTC. The V gene is TRBV11-3, the J gene TRBJ2-5; D gene ambiguous. The germline V gene encodes CDR1 SGHNT and CDR2 YENEEA. Trimming shortened V by 4 bases and J by 2 bases, and 14 bases separated the two germline ends. This CDR3 region has 15 residues.

This chain uses TRBV6-2 or TRBV6-3 with TRBJ2-7; TRBD1 matches 7 bases. V lost 6 bases to trimming and J lost 0 bases; unmatched junction nucleotides: 8. This CDR3 is 15 amino acids long. CDR1 is MNHEY and CDR2 is SVGEGT in the germline V gene. CDR3 coding DNA: TGTGCCAGCAGCGACAGGGCTATGGGCTCCTACGAGCAGTACTTC. Protein: CASSDRAMGSYEQYF.

This sequence joins TRBV2 and TRBJ2-7; unclear D gene. CDR1 is SNHLY, CDR2 FYNNEI, per germline. Trimming cost V 5 bases and J 3 bases, with 5 bases left between them. The CDR3 contains 11 residues. CDR3 region: CASSSYYEQYF. The CDR3 DNA follows: TGTGCCAGCAGTTCCTACTACGAGCAGTACTTC.

The chain carries TRBV7-2 and TRBJ1-6; the match to TRBD1 covers 9 bases. This CDR3 contains 18 residues. CDR1 and CDR2 from the germline V gene are SGHTA and FQGNSA. V lost 1 base and J lost 5; bases outside the gene matches: 9. The CDR3 DNA sequence: TGTGCCAGCAGCTTAGTGGGGACAGGGAAAATCGATAATTCACCCCTCCACTTT. It is translated as CASSLVGTGKIDNSPLHF.

The gene calls are TRBV3-1 (or the pseudogene TRBV3-2) and TRBJ1-2; the D is unclear. Trimming shortened V by 4 bases and J by 2 bases, and 8 bases separated the two germline ends. CDR3 length: 13 residues. Germline values: CDR1 LGHDT, CDR2 YNNKEL (reference sequence). The CDR3: CASSRGENYGYTF. The CDR3 DNA sequence: TGTGCCAGCAGCCGCGGTGAGAACTATGGCTACACCTTC.

The V gene is TRBV7-2, the J gene TRBJ2-7; D perhaps matches TRBD2 (6 bases). V was trimmed by 5 bases and J by 3 bases, leaving 17 bases between them. The CDR3 has 15 residues. Germline-derived CDR1 and CDR2 are SGHTA and FQGNSA. The CDR3 DNA is TGTGCCAGCAGCCTCAAAGCTAGCGCCTTCTACGAGCAGTACTTC. It specifies CASSLKASAFYEQYF.